In its sample, the clone carrying this T cell receptor (beta chain) was seen a few times. As yet, its antigen is unknown. This record belongs to a study of early T cells in non-severe SARS-CoV-2 infection. Study details: Alpha and beta chains were unpaired, from unsorted whole-blood bulk RNA. Findings and limits, study-wide: The VDJdb matching leaned toward anti-spike CD8 responses and overlooked private and CD4 specificities.

Germline loops: CDR1 SGDLS, CDR2 YYNGEE. Trimming left V 0 bases short and J 4 bases short, with 10 bases between. The CDR3 loop spans 14 amino acids. Unique molecular identifiers were affixed to single, distinct cDNA molecules. TCRdb reprocessed the 5' RACE reads via MiXCR and lists one record per CDR3 protein. The data contain about 52,000 distinct CDR3 sequences, approximately 8% of them singletons. Sequencing was done on a sample of whole blood. The source is an adult who was a healthcare worker with PCR-confirmed SARS-CoV-2 infection or an uninfected control (not recorded which). This rearrangement joins TRBV9 to TRBJ1-1; a weak D match, TRBD1 (6 bases). The CDR3 DNA reads as TGTGCCAGCAGCGTAGTACAGGGAGTCACTGAAGCTTTCTTT. Its protein product is CASSVVQGVTEAFF.